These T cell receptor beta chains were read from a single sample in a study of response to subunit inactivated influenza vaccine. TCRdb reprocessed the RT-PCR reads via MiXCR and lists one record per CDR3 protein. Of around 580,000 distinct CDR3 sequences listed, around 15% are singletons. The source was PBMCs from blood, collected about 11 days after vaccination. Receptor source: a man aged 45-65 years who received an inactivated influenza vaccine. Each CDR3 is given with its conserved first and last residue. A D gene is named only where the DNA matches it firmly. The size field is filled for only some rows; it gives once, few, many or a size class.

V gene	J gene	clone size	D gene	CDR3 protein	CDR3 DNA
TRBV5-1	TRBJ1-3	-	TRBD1	CASSLGQGGNTIYF	TGCGCCAGCAGCTTGGGACAGGGGGGAAACACCATATATTTT
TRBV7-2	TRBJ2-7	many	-	CASSRDGSSYEQYF	TGTGCCAGCTCACGGGACGGCAGCTCCTACGAGCAGTACTTC
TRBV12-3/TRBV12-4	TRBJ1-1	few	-	CASSFRQMNTEAFF	TGTGCCAGCAGTTTTAGACAAATGAACACTGAAGCTTTCTTT
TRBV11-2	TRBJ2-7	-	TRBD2	CASSRISGTQPYEQYF	TGTGCCAGCAGCCGAATTAGCGGGACTCAGCCCTACGAGCAGTACTTC
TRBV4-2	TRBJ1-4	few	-	CASSQGTGRTNEKLFF	TGTGCCAGCAGCCAGGGAACAGGGCGGACTAATGAAAAACTGTTTTTT
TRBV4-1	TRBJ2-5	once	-	CASSQDSRIGETQYF	TGCGCCAGCAGCCAAGATTCTAGGATCGGAGAGACCCAGTACTTC
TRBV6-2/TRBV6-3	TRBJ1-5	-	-	CASQQLAGNQPQHF	TGTGCCAGCCAACAGTTAGCAGGGAATCAGCCCCAGCATTTT
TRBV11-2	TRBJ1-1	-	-	CASSHRTVNMNTEAFF	TGTGCCAGCAGCCACCGGACAGTTAATATGAACACTGAAGCTTTCTTT
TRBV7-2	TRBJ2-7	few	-	CASSLVRVYEQYF	TGTGCCAGCAGCTTAGTTCGCGTCTACGAGCAGTACTTC
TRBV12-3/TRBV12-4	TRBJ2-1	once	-	CASSQGIAYNEQFF	TGTGCCAGCAGCCAGGGAATAGCCTACAATGAGCAGTTCTTC
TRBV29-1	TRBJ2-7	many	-	CSVEDRYEQYF	TGCAGCGTTGAAGATCGGTACGAGCAGTACTTC
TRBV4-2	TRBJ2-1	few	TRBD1	CASSRTDRGGHNEQFF	TGTGCCAGCAGCCGGACAGACAGGGGTGGCCACAATGAGCAGTTCTTC
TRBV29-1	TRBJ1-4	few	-	CSALVEKLFF	TGCAGCGCACTGGTTGAAAAACTGTTTTTT
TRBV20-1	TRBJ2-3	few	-	CSARSLQGRERDTQYF	TGCAGTGCTAGATCCCTACAGGGAAGGGAGCGAGATACGCAGTATTTT
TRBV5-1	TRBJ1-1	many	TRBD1	CASSLEKGARATEAFF	TGCGCCAGCAGCTTGGAAAAGGGGGCGCGCGCCACTGAAGCTTTCTTT
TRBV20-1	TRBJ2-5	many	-	CSARQILGQETQYF	TGCAGTGCTAGACAGATCTTGGGGCAAGAGACCCAGTACTTC
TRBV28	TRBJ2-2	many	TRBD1	CASGDRVTGELFF	TGTGCCAGCGGGGACAGGGTCACCGGGGAGCTGTTTTTT
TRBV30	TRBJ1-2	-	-	CAWTGGGAYGYTF	TGTGCCTGGACTGGTGGGGGTGCCTATGGCTACACCTTC
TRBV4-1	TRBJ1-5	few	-	CASSQVIREPQHF	TGCGCCAGCAGCCAAGTCATCCGGGAGCCCCAGCATTTT
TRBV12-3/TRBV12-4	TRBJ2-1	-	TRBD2	CASSDGLAGGYNEQFF	TGTGCCAGCAGCGACGGACTAGCGGGCGGGTACAATGAGCAGTTCTTC
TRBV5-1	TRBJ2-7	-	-	CASSFPIRAGDEQYF	TGCGCCAGCAGCTTCCCGATTAGGGCCGGAGACGAGCAGTACTTC
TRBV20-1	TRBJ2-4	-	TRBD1	CSARQTGGVNIQYF	TGCAGTGCTAGACAGACAGGGGGCGTAAACATTCAGTACTTC
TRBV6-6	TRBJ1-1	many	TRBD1	CASRWDSPEAFF	TGTGCCAGCAGGTGGGACAGTCCTGAAGCTTTCTTT
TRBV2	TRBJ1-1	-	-	CASRETENTEAFF	TGTGCCAGCAGAGAAACAGAGAACACTGAAGCTTTCTTT
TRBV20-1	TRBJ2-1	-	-	CSATDYYNEQFF	TGCAGTGCTACAGACTACTACAATGAGCAGTTCTTC
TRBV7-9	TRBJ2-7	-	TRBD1	CASSLSGTGGGEQYF	TGTGCCAGCAGCTTATCCGGGACAGGGGGCGGTGAGCAGTACTTC
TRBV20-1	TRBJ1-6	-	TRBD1	CSARQGAVGSPLHF	TGCAGTGCTAGACAGGGGGCTGTAGGTTCACCCCTCCACTTT